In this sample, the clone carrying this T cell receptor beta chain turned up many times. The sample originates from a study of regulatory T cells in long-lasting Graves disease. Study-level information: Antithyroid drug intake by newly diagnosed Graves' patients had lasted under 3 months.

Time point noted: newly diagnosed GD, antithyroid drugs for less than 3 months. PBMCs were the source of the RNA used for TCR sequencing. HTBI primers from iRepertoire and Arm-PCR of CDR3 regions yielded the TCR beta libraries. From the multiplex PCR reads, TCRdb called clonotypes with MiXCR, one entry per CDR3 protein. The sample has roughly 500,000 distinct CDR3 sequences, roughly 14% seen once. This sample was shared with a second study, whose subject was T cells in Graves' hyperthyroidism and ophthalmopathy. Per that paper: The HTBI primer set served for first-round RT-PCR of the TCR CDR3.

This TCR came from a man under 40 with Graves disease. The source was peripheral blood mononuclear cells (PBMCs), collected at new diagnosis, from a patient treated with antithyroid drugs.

The chain's CDR3 is CSAEGPSGRRETQYF. CDR3 DNA sequence: TGCAGTGCTGAGGGGCCTAGCGGGAGAAGAGAGACCCAGTACTTC. This chain joins TRBV20-1 and TRBJ2-5; 10 bases agree with TRBD2. This CDR3 region has 15 residues. In germline, CDR1 is DFQATT, CDR2 SNEGSKA (reference sequence). J gave up 4 bases and V 5 bases, and 10 bases lay outside the gene matches.